The clone carrying this T cell receptor beta chain was counted a single time. This record comes from a study of blood T cell repertoires in COVID-19. CDR1 KGHSH and CDR2 LQKENI come from the germline V gene. The CDR3 has 15 amino acids. Libraries were prepared by immunoSEQ multiplex PCR; TCRdb keeps only in-frame clonotypes and omits some of them. The sample shows 70,000 to 90,000 clones, around 90% of them seen only once. This chain links TRBV18 with TRBJ2-7; D gene ambiguous. The sequence was collected from a man older than 75 with active or convalescent COVID-19. The sample consisted of peripheral blood. Written as DNA, the CDR3 is TGTGCCAGCTCACCACGCGGCAGCGACTCCTTCGAGCAGTACGTC. This codes for CASSPRGSDSFEQYV.